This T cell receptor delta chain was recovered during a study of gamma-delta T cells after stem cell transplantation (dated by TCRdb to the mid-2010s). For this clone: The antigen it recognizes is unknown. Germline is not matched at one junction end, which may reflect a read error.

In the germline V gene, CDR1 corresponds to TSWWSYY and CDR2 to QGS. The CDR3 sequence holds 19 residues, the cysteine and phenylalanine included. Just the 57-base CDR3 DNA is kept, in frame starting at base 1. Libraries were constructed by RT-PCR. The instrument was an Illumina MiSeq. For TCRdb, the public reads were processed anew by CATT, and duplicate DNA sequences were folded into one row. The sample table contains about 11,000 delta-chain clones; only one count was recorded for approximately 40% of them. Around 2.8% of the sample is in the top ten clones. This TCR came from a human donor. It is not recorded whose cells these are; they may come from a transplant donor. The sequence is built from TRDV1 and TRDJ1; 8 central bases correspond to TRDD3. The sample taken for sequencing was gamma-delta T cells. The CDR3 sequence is CAIGETSLGWGIDTDKLIF. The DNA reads TGTGCTATTGGGGAAACATCCCTAGGGTGGGGGATTGACACCGATAAACTCATCTTT.